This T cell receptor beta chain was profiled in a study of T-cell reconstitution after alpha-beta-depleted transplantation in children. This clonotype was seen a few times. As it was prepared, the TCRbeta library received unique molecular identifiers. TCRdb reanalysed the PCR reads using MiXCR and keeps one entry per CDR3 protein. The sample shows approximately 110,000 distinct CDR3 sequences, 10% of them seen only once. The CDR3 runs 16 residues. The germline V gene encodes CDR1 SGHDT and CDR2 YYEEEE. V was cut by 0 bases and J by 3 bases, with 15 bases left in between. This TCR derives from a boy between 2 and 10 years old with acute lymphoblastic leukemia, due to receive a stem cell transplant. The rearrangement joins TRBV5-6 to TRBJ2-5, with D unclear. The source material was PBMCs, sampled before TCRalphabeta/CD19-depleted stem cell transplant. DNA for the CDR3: TGTGCCAGCAGCTTGGGCCTGGGCGCGAAAAAAGAGACCCAGTACTTC. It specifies CASSLGLGAKKETQYF.